In its sample, the clone carrying this T cell receptor (beta chain) was seen a few times. Its antigen remains unidentified. The sample belongs to a study of post-analysis software for immune sequencing data. Study conclusions and caveats: Roughly 5 TRBV segments occurring more often in patients than controls included TRBV5-6, TRBV5-1 and TRBV20-1. Samples made in the same batch grouped tightly together by F measure. Normalized Chao1 diversity was significantly reduced in patients versus controls.

Trimming cost V 6 bases and J 3 bases, with 18 bases left between them. CDR3 length: 15 amino acids. Germline-derived CDR1 and CDR2 are SQVTM and ANQGSEA. The TCR beta cDNA libraries carried unique molecular identifiers. TCRdb redid the calling of the PCR reads with MiXCR, one entry per CDR3 protein. The sample yields 750,000 to 950,000 distinct CDR3 sequences, around 46% seen once. The sample comprised blood. This clonotype originated in a girl aged 5-17 years with multiple sclerosis. The chain is built from TRBV29-1 and TRBJ2-1; unclear D gene. This CDR3 is CSVRAPSLYYNEQFF. The CDR3 DNA sequence: TGCAGCGTCCGGGCCCCGTCCCTTTACTACAATGAGCAGTTCTTC.